Listed below are T cell receptor beta chains from one sample, sequenced in a study of cytomegalovirus exposure and HLA in healthy donors. This table comes from immunoSEQ multiplex PCR, and its TCRdb copy is limited to in-frame clones, with some not included. The sample lists approximately 160,000 clones; roughly four fifths were seen once. The material sequenced was PBMCs. Receptor source: a man aged 50 or older in good health and CMV-seropositive. Each CDR3 is given with its conserved first and last residue. The D gene is left open where the match is weak. Size is stated for part of the rows, as once, few or many counts, or as a class when the clone is expanded.

J gene | V gene | clone size | D gene | CDR3 DNA | CDR3 protein
TRBJ1-5 | TRBV19 | . | . | TGTGCCAGTAGTATCCTAGCGGGCAATCAGCCCCAGCATTTT | CASSILAGNQPQHF
TRBJ1-2 | TRBV19 | . | . | TGTGCCAGTAGTCCGCGACAGGTCTATGGCTACACCTTC | CASSPRQVYGYTF
TRBJ2-3 | TRBV2 | . | . | TGTGCCAGCAGTCCCGCTGGCACGCAGTATTTT | CASSPAGTQYF
TRBJ2-2 | TRBV7-8 | . | TRBD2 | TGTGCCAGCAGCCGTAGCGGGGGGTTTACCGGGGAGCTGTTTTTT | CASSRSGGFTGELFF
TRBJ1-3 | TRBV5-1 | . | . | TGCGCCAGCAGCTCGACAGTCTCTGGAAACACCATATATTTT | CASSSTVSGNTIYF
TRBJ2-3 | TRBV29-1 | . | TRBD2 | TGCAGCGTCCGAGGGGTGGGTAGCGGGAGCACAGATACGCAGTATTTT | CSVRGVGSGSTDTQYF
TRBJ2-3 | TRBV14 | . | TRBD1 | TGTGCCAGCAGCCATCACCGGGACAGGTCCACAGATACGCAGTATTTT | CASSHHRDRSTDTQYF
TRBJ1-4 | TRBV19 | . | . | TGTGCCAGTAGTATTGGTGCGGGTAATGAAAAACTGTTTTTT | CASSIGAGNEKLFF
TRBJ2-7 | TRBV7-3 | . | . | TGTGCCAGCAGCTTGACAGGGTTCGGGGGCGACGAGCAGTACTTC | CASSLTGFGGDEQYF
TRBJ2-7 | TRBV11-2 | . | TRBD1 | TGTGCCAGCAGCGCCCGGACAGGGTTGGGCTACGAGCAGTACTTC | CASSARTGLGYEQYF
TRBJ2-1 | TRBV11-3 | . | . | TGTGCCAGCAGCTCTCCGGGGGAGATCTTTTCCTACAATGAGCAGTTCTTC | CASSSPGEIFSYNEQFF
TRBJ2-1 | TRBV6-1 | . | . | TGTGCCAGCAGTGATTTTCGGACTCTCTACAATGAGCAGTTCTTC | CASSDFRTLYNEQFF
TRBJ2-5 | TRBV28 | . | TRBD1 | TGTGCCAGCAGTGCTACGGGACAGGGGCTGGGGCAAGAGACCCAGTACTTC | CASSATGQGLGQETQYF
TRBJ1-2 | TRBV4-2 | . | . | TGTGCCAGCAGCCAAGCGGGGGGGGGTTCGGTTATCGATGGCTACACCTTC | CASSQAGGGSVIDGYTF
TRBJ1-4 | TRBV6-5 | . | TRBD1 | TGTGCCAGCAGATTCGGACAGGGTGGTGAAAAACTGTTTTTT | CASRFGQGGEKLFF
TRBJ1-5 | TRBV28 | . | . | TGTGCCAGCGGCCGTCAAGGGGTGGCCCAGCATTTT | CASGRQGVAQHF
TRBJ1-6 | TRBV28 | . | TRBD1 | TGTGCCAGCAGTTACCGGGACAGGTATAATTCACCCCTCCACTTT | CASSYRDRYNSPLHF
TRBJ1-2 | TRBV29-1 | . | TRBD1 | TGCAGCGCTACCCCACCAGGGGGACAGCCTTTTAACTATGGCTACACCTTC | CSATPPGGQPFNYGYTF
TRBJ1-1 | TRBV6-6 | few | . | TGTGCCAGCAGTCCCCCGGGACGGGGGAGCACTGAAGCTTTCTTT | CASSPPGRGSTEAFF
TRBJ2-7 | TRBV9 | . | TRBD1 | TGTGCCAGCAGCGGCGGGACAGGTGGTTCCTACGAGCAGTACTTC | CASSGGTGGSYEQYF
TRBJ2-1 | TRBV7-9 | . | TRBD2 | TGTGCCAGCAGCCCGGGGGCTAGCGGGAGATTGGGCGCCTACAATGAGCAGTTCTTC | CASSPGASGRLGAYNEQFF
TRBJ2-1 | TRBV10-3 | . | . | TGTGCCACGATAGCGGACCCCTCCTACAATGAGCAGTTCTTC | CATIADPSYNEQFF
TRBJ1-4 | TRBV4-1 | . | . | TGCGCCAGCAGCCAAGATCGAGGGCATCCCAAACTGTTTTTT | CASSQDRGHPKLFF
TRBJ1-6 | TRBV19 | few | . | TGTGCCAGTAGTATAGATCGGGTTTCACCCCTCCACTTT | CASSIDRVSPLHF
TRBJ2-7 | TRBV6-5 | . | TRBD1 | TGTGCCAGCAGAGCCGGGACAGGGGGCTACGAGCAGTACTTC | CASRAGTGGYEQYF
TRBJ2-7 | TRBV4-2 | once | . | TGTGCCAGCAGCCAAGAAGGGGTATTGGGCTCCTACGAGCAGTACTTC | CASSQEGVLGSYEQYF
TRBJ2-1 | TRBV4-1 | once | . | TGCGCCAGCAGCCACAAACGTAGGGGGGGTGGTTCCTACAATGAGCAGTTCTTC | CASSHKRRGGGSYNEQFF
TRBJ1-2 | TRBV27 | . | . | TGTGCCAGCAGTCCCAGGACAAGTTATGGCTACACCTTC | CASSPRTSYGYTF
TRBJ2-5 | TRBV9 | . | TRBD2 | TGTGCCAGCAGCACGACGGGGGGGCAAGAGACCCAGTACTTC | CASSTTGGQETQYF
TRBJ2-7 | TRBV5-6 | . | TRBD2 | TGTGCCAGCAGCTCCGGGGGGGGCTACGAGCAGTACTTC | CASSSGGGYEQYF
TRBJ2-7 | TRBV10-1 | . | . | TGCGCCAGCAGTGAGTCGGTTATAGGGAGGTACGAGCAGTACTTC | CASSESVIGRYEQYF
TRBJ2-5 | TRBV7-2 | . | . | TGTGCCAGCAGCTCACTACTATTCCAAGAGACCCAGTACTTC | CASSSLLFQETQYF